This T cell receptor (beta chain) was captured by sequencing in a study of blood T cell repertoires in COVID-19. Across the whole study: Spain, Italy and the United States supplied samples that represented acute and convalescent COVID-19.

In the authors' methods: Using reference gene primer amplification, nucleated cell counts were estimated. The assay was immunoSEQ multiplex PCR, and TCRdb's table has in-frame clones only and misses some. V and J calls and clone size are as listed in that table; D and trimming were resolved from the DNA. The sample holds roughly 200,000 clones, roughly 90% seen once. With 3 bases removed from V and 2 bases from J, the gap between germline ends came to 4 bases. The length of the CDR3 is 13 residues. Ages ranged from roughly 18 to 100 years, with residence in more than 20 US areas. The receptor was derived from a woman in her twenties or thirties who had recovered from COVID-19. The chain has TRBV12-3 or TRBV12-4 and TRBJ2-2, with D hard to call. Input material: PBMCs or T cells enriched from blood (not recorded which). The CDR3 DNA follows: TGTGCCAGCAGTTTCTCCAACACCGGGGAGCTGTTTTTT. It is translated as CASSFSNTGELFF.